Presented here are 10 T cell receptor beta chains from one specimen sequenced in a study of T cell responses to AZD1222 COVID-19 vaccine. The repertoire was sequenced with immunoSEQ multiplex PCR; TCRdb's copy has only in-frame clones and lacks some. The sample has roughly 66,000 clones, approximately 90% seen once. The source was peripheral blood, collected 28 days after the second dose of the MenACWY control vaccine. These receptors were collected from an adult who received the MenACWY meningococcal vaccine as a control.

V is TRBV12-3 or TRBV12-4 and J is TRBJ1-6, with 7 bases that match TRBD1. V was pared by 8 bases and J by 6 bases, with 4 bases of the junction left unmatched. CDR3 length: 13 amino acids. The CDR3 loop is CASGRDSNSPLHF. The DNA for the CDR3 is TGTGCCAGCGGTAGGGACAGTAATTCACCCCTCCACTTT.

This clone was observed once. One junction end disagrees with the germline gene, perhaps due to a read error. The chain combines TRBV19 with TRBJ2-1, with 11 nucleotides matching TRBD2. Germline CDR1 reads LNHDA; CDR2 reads SQIVND (reference sequence). CDR3 length: 16 amino acids. For the CDR3, the DNA is TGTGCCAGTAGTTTAGACCGACTAGCGGGATACAATGAGCAGTTCTTC. It translates to CASSLDRLAGYNEQFF.

The chain employs TRBV11-3 and TRBJ2-7, with no clear D. CDR1 is SGHNT, CDR2 YENEEA, per germline. The V gene lost 1 base and the J gene lost 5 bases, with 9 bases spanning the gap. The CDR3 extends over 13 amino acids. The CDR3 nucleotides read TGTGCCAGCAGCTTAGCCCCGCTTGACGAGCAGTACTTC. Amino acid sequence: CASSLAPLDEQYF.

The rearrangement joins TRBV7-9 to TRBJ2-3; weak D call: TRBD1 (6 bases). The CDR3 spans 16 residues. Germline CDR1 and CDR2: SEHNR and FQNEAQ (reference sequence). Between the trimmed V and J ends, which lost 1 base and 2 bases, there was a span of 13 bases. DNA for the CDR3: TGTGCCAGCAGCTTAGGGGACACCCGGGACACAGATACGCAGTATTTT. This sequence encodes CASSLGDTRDTDTQYF.

V gene TRBV4-1 combines with J gene TRBJ2-5; 8 bases are a match to TRBD1. Germline CDR1 reads MGHRA; CDR2 reads YSYEKL. The J segment lost 3 bases and the V segment lost 1 base, leaving 1 base of the junction unmatched. CDR3 length equals 14 residues. The CDR3 DNA is TGCGCCAGCAGCCAAGTGGACAGGGAAGAGACCCAGTACTTC. Amino acid sequence: CASSQVDREETQYF.

The chain combines TRBV24-1 with TRBJ1-5, with D perhaps TRBD1 (5 bases). V was clipped by 5 bases and J by 3 bases, with 13 bases between them. Germline assignment: CDR1 KGHDR and CDR2 SFDVKD. The CDR3 consists of 15 residues. The CDR3 reads CATSVGGGNNQPQHF. The CDR3 DNA follows: TGTGCCACCAGTGTTGGTGGGGGTAACAATCAGCCCCAGCATTTT.

V usage is TRBV6-5 and J usage is TRBJ2-1; D might be TRBD1 (5 bases). The CDR3 loop spans 13 amino acids. CDR1 and CDR2 from the germline V gene are MNHEY and SVGAGI. Trimming stripped 6 bases from V and 3 bases from J, with 9 bases between. The CDR3, as DNA: TGTGCCAGCAGGGACACCGACTACAATGAGCAGTTCTTC. Its translation: CASRDTDYNEQFF.

This clone was recorded a few times. The chain joins TRBV19 to TRBJ1-2; TRBD1 matches at 8 bases. Germline CDR1 and CDR2: LNHDA and SQIVND (reference sequence). The CDR3 is 15 residues long. J lost 9 bases, V lost 5 bases, and 14 bases had no gene match. The CDR3 bases are TGTGCCAGTAGTTCCACCGGACAGGGAGGTCGGCGCTACACCTTC. Encoded protein: CASSSTGQGGRRYTF.

This sequence joins TRBV15 and TRBJ2-7, with TRBD2 matching 9 bases. The trim removed 1 base at V and 2 bases at J, leaving 3 bases unmatched. CDR1 is LNHNV, CDR2 YYDKDF, per germline (reference sequence). There are 15 residues in the CDR3. The DNA of the CDR3 is TGTGCCACCAGCAGAGCAGCGGGGGGCCCCTACGAGCAGTACTTC. Translated, it gives CATSRAAGGPYEQYF. Based on the CDR3 plus reference TRBV15 and TRBJ2-7, the full variable domain is DAMVIQNPRYQVTQFGKPVTLSCSQTLNHNVMYWYQQKSSQAPKLLFHYYDKDFNNEADTPDNFQSRRPNTSFCFLDIRSPGLGDTAMYLCATSRAAGGPYEQYFGPGTRLTVT.

V and J are TRBV10-3 and TRBJ1-5, with TRBD1 matching 12 bases. This CDR3 is 15 amino acids long. Losses at the gene ends were 10 bases for V and 7 bases for J; bases not matched to a gene: 11. Germline values: CDR1 ENHRY, CDR2 SYGVKD. The CDR3 nucleotides are TGTGCCACCCTACCGGGACAGGGGGCTAAACAGCCCCAGCATTTT. Translation: CATLPGQGAKQPQHF.